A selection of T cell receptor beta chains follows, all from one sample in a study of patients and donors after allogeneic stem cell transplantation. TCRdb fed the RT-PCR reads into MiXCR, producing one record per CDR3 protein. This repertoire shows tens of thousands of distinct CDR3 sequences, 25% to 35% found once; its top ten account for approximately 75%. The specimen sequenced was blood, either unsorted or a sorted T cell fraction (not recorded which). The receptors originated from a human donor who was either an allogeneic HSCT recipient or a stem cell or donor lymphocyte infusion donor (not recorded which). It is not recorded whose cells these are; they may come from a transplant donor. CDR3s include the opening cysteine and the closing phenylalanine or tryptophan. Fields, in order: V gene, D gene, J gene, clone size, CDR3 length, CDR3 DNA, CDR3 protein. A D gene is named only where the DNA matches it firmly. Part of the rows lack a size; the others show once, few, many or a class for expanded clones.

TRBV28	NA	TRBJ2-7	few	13	TGTGCCAGCCTAGGCCAGAGACCCTACGAGCAGTACTTC	CASLGQRPYEQYF
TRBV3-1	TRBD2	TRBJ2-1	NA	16	TGTGCCAGCAGCCTAGGGACTAGCCCCCCTTACAATGAGCAGTTCTTC	CASSLGTSPPYNEQFF
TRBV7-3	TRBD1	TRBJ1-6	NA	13	TGTGCCAGCAGTCTCGACAGGGGTGCACCCCTCCACTTT	CASSLDRGAPLHF
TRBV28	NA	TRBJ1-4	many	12	TGTGCCAGCAGTTCATTTGATGAAAAACTGTTTTTT	CASSSFDEKLFF
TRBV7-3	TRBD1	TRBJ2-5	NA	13	TGTGCCAGCAGTACTGAAAACCAGGGGGCCCAGTACTTC	CASSTENQGAQYF
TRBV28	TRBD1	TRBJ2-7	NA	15	TGTGCCAGCAGTGCCGCCGGGACAGCCTCCTACGAGCAGTACTTC	CASSAAGTASYEQYF
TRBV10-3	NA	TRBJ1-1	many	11	TGTGCCACTTCCCCAGGGGAAGTAGCTTTCTTT	CATSPGEVAFF
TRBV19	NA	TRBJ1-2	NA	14	TGTGCCAGTAGTACCACTGGACTCCCCGGGGGCTACACCTTC	CASSTTGLPGGYTF
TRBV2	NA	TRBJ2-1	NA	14	TGTGCCAGCAGTGTATCGGCCGACTACAATGAGCAGTTCTTC	CASSVSADYNEQFF
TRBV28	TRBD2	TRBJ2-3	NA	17	TGTGCCAGCAGTAGCTACAGCGGGAGCGGGCCCACAGATACGCAGTATTTT	CASSSYSGSGPTDTQYF
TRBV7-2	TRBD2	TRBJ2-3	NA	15	TGTGCCAGCAGCCCGAGCGGGAGGGCCACAGATACGCAGTATTTT	CASSPSGRATDTQYF
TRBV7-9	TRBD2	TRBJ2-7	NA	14	TGTGCCAGCAGCTTAGCGGGAGGGCCAAACGAGCAGTACTTC	CASSLAGGPNEQYF
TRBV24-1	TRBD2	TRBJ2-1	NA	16	TGTGCCACCAGTGCCGTGGGGCTAGCGGGAGGATTTGAGCAGTTCTTC	CATSAVGLAGGFEQFF
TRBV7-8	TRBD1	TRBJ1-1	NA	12	TGTGCCAGCAGCCCACAGGGGTTTGAAGCTTTCTTT	CASSPQGFEAFF
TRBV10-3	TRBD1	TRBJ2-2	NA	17	TGTGCCATCAGTGCGACAGGGGGCCGGTATGACACCGGGGAGCTGTTTTTT	CAISATGGRYDTGELFF
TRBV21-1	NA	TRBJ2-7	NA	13	TGTGCCAGCAGCAAAGCTGAGTGGGCGGTGCAGTACTTC	CASSKAEWAVQYF
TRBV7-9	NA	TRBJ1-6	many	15	TGTGCCAGCAGCTTATCAAGGACTCGGGATTCACCCCTCCACTTT	CASSLSRTRDSPLHF
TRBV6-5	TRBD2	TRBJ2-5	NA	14	TGTGCCAGCAGTTACCCTAGCGGCCAAGAGACCCAGTACTTC	CASSYPSGQETQYF
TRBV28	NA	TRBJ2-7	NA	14	TGTGCCAGCAGATTAGAGGGTCTCGCCTACGAGCAGTACTTC	CASRLEGLAYEQYF
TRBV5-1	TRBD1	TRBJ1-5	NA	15	TGCGCCAGCAGCTACACAGGGACAGGGAATCAGCCCCAGCATTTT	CASSYTGTGNQPQHF
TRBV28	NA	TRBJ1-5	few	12	TGTGCCAGCAGTCTCCAGGGCCAGCCCCAGCATTTT	CASSLQGQPQHF
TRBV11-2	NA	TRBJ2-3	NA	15	TGTGCCAGCAGCTTACGTATGAAAGGGACAGATACGCAGTATTTT	CASSLRMKGTDTQYF
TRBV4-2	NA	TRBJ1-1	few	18	TGTGCCAGCAGCCAAGAGGGGCGCGCCACACAAAGAAACACTGAAGCTTTCTTT	CASSQEGRATQRNTEAFF
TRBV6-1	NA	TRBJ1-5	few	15	TGTGCCAGCAGTGCTAGTGGACGGTTCAATCAGCCCCAGCATTTT	CASSASGRFNQPQHF
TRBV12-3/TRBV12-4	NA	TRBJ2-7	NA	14	TGTGCCAGCAGTTTAGGTGAGACAGCCTACGAGCAGTACTTC	CASSLGETAYEQYF
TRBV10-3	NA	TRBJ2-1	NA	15	TGTGCCATCAGAAGTGACAGAATGAAGTACAATGAGCAGTTCTTC	CAIRSDRMKYNEQFF
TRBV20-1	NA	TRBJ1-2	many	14	TGCAGTGCCCGCGGGGGGGTGGCTAACTATGGCTACACCTTC	CSARGGVANYGYTF
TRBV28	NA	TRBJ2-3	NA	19	TGTGCCAGCAGTTCCCCTATCTTGGGGGATAGATGGACAACAGATACGCAGTATTTT	CASSSPILGDRWTTDTQYF
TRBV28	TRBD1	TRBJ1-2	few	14	TGTGCCAGCAGTTTATTAGCACAGGGGAGGGGCTACACCTTC	CASSLLAQGRGYTF
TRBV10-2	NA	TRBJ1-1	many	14	TGCGCCAGCAGTGGGCAGGCAGGAAGGACTGAAGCTTTCTTT	CASSGQAGRTEAFF
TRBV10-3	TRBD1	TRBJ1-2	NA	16	TGTGCCATCAGTGGGGGGACAGGGTTTGTCGGCTATGGCTACACCTTC	CAISGGTGFVGYGYTF
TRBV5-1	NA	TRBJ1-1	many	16	TGCGCCAGCAGCTTTCTAGGGTCAGGGATGAACACTGAAGCTTTCTTT	CASSFLGSGMNTEAFF
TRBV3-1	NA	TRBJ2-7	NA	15	TGTGCCAGCAGCGGCAGGGCAGGAAGACGCTACGAGCAGTACTTC	CASSGRAGRRYEQYF
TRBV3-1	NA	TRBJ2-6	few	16	TGTGCCAGCAGCCAACCCGTTGTCTCTGGGGCCAACGTCCTGACTTTC	CASSQPVVSGANVLTF
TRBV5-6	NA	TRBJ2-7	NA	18	TGTGCCAGCAGCTTGGCTGGCAGGCAGTTCTCTTTGGCGTACGAGCAGTACTTC	CASSLAGRQFSLAYEQYF
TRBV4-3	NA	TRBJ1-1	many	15	TGCGCCAGCAGCCAAGTGGGCCGATTGAACACTGAAGCTTTCTTT	CASSQVGRLNTEAFF
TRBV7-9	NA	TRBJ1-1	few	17	TGTGCCAGCAGCCCCGAGCCGGGGGGGCCTGGGAACACTGAAGCTTTCTTT	CASSPEPGGPGNTEAFF
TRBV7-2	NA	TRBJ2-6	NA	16	TGTGCCAGCAGCTTAGCGGGCGGATCTGGGGCCAACGTCCTGACTTTC	CASSLAGGSGANVLTF
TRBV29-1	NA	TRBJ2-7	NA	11	TGCAGCGTTGACAACAGCTACGAGCAGTACTTC	CSVDNSYEQYF
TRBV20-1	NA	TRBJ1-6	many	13	TGCAGTGCTAGAAAGGGCCTCAATTCACCCCTCCACTTT	CSARKGLNSPLHF
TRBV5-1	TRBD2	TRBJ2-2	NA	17	TGCGCCAGCAGCTTGGAATCGGGAGGGCCGGAGACCGGGGAGCCGTTTTTT	CASSLESGGPETGEPFF
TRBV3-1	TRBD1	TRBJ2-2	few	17	TGTGCCAGCAGCCAAGGAAAGACAGGGCTTTCCCCCGGGGAGCTGTTTTTT	CASSQGKTGLSPGELFF